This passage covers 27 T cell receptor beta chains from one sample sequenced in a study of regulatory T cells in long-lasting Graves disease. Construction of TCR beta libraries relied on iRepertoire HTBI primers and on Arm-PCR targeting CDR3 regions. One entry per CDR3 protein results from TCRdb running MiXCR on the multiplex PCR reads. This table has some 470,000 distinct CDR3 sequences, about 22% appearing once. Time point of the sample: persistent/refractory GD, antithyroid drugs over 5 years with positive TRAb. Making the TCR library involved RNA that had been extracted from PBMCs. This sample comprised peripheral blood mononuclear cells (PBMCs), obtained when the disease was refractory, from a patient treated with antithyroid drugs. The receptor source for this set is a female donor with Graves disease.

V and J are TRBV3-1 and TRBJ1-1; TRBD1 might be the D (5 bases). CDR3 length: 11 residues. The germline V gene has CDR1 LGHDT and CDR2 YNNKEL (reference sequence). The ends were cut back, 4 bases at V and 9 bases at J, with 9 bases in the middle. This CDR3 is CASSPGTKAFF. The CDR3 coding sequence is TGTGCCAGCAGCCCCGGGACGAAAGCTTTCTTT. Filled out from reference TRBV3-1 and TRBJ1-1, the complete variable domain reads DTAVSQTPKYLVTQMGNDKSIKCEQNLGHDTMYWYKQDSKKFLKIMFSYNNKELIINETVPNRFSPKSPDKAHLNLHINSLELGDSAVYFCASSPGTKAFFGQGTRLTVV.

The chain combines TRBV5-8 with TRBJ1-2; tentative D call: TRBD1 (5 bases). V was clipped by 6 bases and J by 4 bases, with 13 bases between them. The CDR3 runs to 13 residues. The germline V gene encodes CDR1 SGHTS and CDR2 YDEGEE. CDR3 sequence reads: CASTPIGVYGYTF. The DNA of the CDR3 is TGTGCCAGCACCCCGATAGGGGTCTATGGCTACACCTTC.

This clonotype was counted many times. CDR3 nucleotide sequence: TGTGCCAGCAGCCAACGCGGGAGGGCCCCGGACGAGCAGTACTTC. This translates into CASSQRGRAPDEQYF. The chain employs TRBV3-1 and TRBJ2-7; 9 bases match TRBD2. CDR1 and CDR2 (germline): LGHDT, YNNKEL (reference sequence). The CDR3 has 15 amino acids. V lost 2 bases, J lost 5 bases, and 7 bases stayed unmatched.

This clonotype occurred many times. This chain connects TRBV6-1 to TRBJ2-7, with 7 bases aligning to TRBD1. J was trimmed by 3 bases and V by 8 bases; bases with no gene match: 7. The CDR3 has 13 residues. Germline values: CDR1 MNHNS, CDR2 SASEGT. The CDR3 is CASEDRVFYEQYF. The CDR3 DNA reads TGTGCCAGCGAAGACAGGGTATTCTACGAGCAGTACTTC.

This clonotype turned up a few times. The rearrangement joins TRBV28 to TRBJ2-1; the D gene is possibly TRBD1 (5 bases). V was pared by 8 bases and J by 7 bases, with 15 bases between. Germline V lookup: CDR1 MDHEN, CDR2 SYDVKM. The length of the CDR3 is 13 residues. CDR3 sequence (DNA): TGTGCCAGCGGGCAGGGAATGGGGAATGAGCAGTTCTTC. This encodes CASGQGMGNEQFF. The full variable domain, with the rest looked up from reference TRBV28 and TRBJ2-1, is DVKVTQSSRYLVKRTGEKVFLECVQDMDHENMFWYRQDPGLGLRLIYFSYDVKMKEKGDIPEGYSVSREKKERFSLILESASTNQTSMYLCASGQGMGNEQFFGPGTRLTVL.

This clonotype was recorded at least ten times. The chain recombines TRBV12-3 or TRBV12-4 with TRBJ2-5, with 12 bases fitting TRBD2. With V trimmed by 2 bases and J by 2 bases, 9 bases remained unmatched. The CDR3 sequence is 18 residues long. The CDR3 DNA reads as TGTGCCAGCAGTTTATGGAGGGGGACTAGCGGGTCACAAGAGACCCAGTACTTC. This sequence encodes CASSLWRGTSGSQETQYF.

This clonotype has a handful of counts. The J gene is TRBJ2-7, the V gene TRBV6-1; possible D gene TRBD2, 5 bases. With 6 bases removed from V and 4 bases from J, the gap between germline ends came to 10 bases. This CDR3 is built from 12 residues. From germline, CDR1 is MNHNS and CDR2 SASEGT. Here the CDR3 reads CASRERTYEQYF. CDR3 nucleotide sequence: TGTGCCAGCAGGGAGAGGACTTACGAGCAGTACTTC.

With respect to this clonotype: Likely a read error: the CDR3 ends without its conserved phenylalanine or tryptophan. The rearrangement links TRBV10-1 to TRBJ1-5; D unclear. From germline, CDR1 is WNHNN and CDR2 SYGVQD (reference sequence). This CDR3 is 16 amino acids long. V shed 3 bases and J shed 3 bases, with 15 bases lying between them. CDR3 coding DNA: TGCGCCAGCAGTGAAGGGCCAGGTAACTTCAATCAGCCCCAGCATTCT. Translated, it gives CASSEGPGNFNQPQHS.

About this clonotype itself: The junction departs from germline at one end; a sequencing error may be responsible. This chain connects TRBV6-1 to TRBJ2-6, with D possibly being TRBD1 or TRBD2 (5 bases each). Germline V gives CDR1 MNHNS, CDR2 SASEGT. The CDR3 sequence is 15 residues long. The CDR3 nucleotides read TGTGCCAGCCGGGGCCCCCCCTCTGGGGTCAACGTCCTGACTTTC. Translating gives CASRGPPSGVNVLTF.

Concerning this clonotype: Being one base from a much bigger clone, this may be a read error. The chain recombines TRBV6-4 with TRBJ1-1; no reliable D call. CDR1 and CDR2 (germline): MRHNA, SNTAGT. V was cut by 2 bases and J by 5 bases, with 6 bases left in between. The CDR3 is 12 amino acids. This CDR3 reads CASSDTETEAFF. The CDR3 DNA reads TGTGCCAGCAGTGACACGGAAACTGAAGCTTTCTTT.

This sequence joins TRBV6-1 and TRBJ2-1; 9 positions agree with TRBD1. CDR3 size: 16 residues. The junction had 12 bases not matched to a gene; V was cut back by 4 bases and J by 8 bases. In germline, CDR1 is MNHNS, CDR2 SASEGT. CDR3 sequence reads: CASSARPGQGKHEQFF. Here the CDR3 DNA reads TGTGCCAGCAGTGCCCGCCCGGGACAGGGAAAGCATGAGCAGTTCTTC.

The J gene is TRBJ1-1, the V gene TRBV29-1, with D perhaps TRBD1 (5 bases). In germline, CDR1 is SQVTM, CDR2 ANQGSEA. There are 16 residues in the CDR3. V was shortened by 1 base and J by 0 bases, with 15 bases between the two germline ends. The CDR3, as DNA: TGCAGCGTTGAAGCTCCAAGGGGAGTGATGAACACTGAAGCTTTCTTT. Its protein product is CSVEAPRGVMNTEAFF.

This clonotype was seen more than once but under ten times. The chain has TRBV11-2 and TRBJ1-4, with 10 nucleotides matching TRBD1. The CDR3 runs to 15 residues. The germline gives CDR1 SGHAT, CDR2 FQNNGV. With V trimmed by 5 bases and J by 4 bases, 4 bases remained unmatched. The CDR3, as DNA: TGTGCCAGCAGCACCGGGACAGGGGATAATGAAAAACTGTTTTTT. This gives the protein CASSTGTGDNEKLFF.

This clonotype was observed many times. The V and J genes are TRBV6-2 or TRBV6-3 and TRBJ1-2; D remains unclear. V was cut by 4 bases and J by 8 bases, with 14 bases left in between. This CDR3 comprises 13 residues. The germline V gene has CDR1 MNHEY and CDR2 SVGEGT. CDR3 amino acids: CASSLLGRGGYTF. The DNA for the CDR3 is TGTGCCAGCAGTTTACTCGGACGGGGAGGCTACACCTTC.

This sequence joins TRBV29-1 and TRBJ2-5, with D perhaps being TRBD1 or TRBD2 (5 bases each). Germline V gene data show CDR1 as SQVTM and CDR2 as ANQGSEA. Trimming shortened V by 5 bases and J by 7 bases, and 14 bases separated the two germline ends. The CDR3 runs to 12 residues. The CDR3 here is CSVFGDGGTQYF. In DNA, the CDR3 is TGCAGCGTTTTTGGGGATGGGGGGACCCAGTACTTC. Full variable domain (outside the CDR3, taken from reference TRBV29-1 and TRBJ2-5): SAVISQKPSRDICQRGTSLTIQCQVDSQVTMMFWYRQQPGQSLTLIATANQGSEATYESGFVIDKFPISRPNLTFSTLTVSNMSPEDSSIYLCSVFGDGGTQYFGPGTRLLVL.

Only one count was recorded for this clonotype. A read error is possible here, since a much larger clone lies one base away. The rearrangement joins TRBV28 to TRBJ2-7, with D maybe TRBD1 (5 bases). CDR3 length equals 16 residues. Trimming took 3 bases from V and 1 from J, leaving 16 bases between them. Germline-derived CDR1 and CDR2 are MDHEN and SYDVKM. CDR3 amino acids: CASSLGPTVTSYEQYF. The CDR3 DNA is TGTGCCAGCAGTTTGGGGCCCACAGTGACTTCCTACGAGCAGTACTTC.

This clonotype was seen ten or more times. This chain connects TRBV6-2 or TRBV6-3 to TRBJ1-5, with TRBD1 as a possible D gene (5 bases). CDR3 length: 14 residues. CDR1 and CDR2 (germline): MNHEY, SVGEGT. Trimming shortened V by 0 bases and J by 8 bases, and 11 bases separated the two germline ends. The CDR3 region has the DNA TGTGCCAGCAGTTACTCTCAGGGTGGGAAGCCCCAGCATTTT. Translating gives CASSYSQGGKPQHF.

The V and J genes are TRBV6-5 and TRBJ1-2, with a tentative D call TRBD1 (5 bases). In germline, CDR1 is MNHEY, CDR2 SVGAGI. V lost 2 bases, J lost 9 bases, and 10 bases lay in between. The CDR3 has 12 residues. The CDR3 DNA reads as TGTGCCAGCAGTTACATTCGGGACCGCTACACCTTC. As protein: CASSYIRDRYTF.

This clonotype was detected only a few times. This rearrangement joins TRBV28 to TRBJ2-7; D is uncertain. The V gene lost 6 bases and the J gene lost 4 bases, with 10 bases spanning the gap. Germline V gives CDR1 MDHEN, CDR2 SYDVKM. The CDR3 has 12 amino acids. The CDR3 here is CASRSDGYEQYF. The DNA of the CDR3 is TGTGCCAGCAGATCTGACGGATACGAGCAGTACTTC.

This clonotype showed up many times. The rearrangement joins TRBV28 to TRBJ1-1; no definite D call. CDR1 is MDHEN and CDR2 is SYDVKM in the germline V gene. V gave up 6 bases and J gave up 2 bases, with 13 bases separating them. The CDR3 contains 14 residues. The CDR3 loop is CASRPRKLNTEAFF. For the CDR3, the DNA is TGTGCCAGCAGACCCCGTAAGCTAAACACTGAAGCTTTCTTT.

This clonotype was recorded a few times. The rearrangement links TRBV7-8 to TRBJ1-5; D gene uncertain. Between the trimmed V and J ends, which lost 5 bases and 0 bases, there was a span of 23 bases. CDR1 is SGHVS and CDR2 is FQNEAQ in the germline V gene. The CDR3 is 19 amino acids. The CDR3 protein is CASSGVSGRAVYSNQPQHF. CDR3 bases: TGTGCCAGCAGCGGAGTTTCGGGCCGCGCCGTTTATAGCAATCAGCCCCAGCATTTT.

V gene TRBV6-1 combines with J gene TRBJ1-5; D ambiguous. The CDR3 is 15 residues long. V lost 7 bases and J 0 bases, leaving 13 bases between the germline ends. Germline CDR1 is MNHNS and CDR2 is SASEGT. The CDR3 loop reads CASIGNGRSNQPQHF. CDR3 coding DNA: TGTGCCAGCATTGGGAACGGGCGTAGCAATCAGCCCCAGCATTTT.

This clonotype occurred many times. CDR3: CASNDGQGYYEQYF. In DNA, the CDR3 is TGTGCCAGCAATGATGGACAGGGGTACTACGAGCAGTACTTC. V is TRBV28 and J is TRBJ2-7; 9 bases map to TRBD1. V was pared by 7 bases and J by 3 bases, with 7 bases of the junction left unmatched. Per germline, CDR1 MDHEN and CDR2 SYDVKM. The CDR3 is made up of 14 amino acids.

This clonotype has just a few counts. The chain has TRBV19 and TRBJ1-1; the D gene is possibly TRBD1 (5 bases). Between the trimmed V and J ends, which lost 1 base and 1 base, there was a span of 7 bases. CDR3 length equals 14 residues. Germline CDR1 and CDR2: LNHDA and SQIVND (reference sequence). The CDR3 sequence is CASSIAGQNTEAFF. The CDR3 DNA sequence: TGTGCCAGTAGTATAGCTGGACAGAACACTGAAGCTTTCTTT.

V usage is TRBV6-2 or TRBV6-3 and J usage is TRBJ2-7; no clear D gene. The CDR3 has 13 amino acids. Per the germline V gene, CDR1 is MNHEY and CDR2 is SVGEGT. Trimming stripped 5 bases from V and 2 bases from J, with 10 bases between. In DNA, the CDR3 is TGTGCCAGCAGTGAATCTCCGACCTACGAGCAGTACTTC. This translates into CASSESPTYEQYF.

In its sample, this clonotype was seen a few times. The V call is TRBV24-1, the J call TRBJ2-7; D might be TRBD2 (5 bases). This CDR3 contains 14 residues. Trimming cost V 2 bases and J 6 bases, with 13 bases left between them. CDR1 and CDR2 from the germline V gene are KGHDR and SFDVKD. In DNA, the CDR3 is TGTGCCACCAGTGATTCTGGGAGCCCTCTCGAGCAGTACTTC. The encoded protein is CATSDSGSPLEQYF.

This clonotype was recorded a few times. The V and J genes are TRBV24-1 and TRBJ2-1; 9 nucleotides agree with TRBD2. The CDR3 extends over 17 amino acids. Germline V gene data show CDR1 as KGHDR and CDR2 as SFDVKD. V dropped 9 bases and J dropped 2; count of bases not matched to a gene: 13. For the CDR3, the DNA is TGTGCCACCGGAGACGCCGGAGCGGGAGGACCCTACAATGAGCAGTTCTTC. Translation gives CATGDAGAGGPYNEQFF.